This T cell receptor (beta chain) derives from a study of post-analysis software for immune sequencing data. TCR beta cDNA libraries had unique molecular identifiers. TCRdb itself ran the PCR reads through MiXCR, one entry per CDR3 protein. The table lists some 700,000 distinct CDR3 sequences, roughly three fifths of them singletons. As for this clonotype: Its antigen is unidentified.

The CDR3 spans 14 residues. Germline-derived CDR1 and CDR2 are SEHNR and FQNEAQ (reference sequence). V shed 6 bases, J shed 2 bases, and the junction held 6 bases outside the gene matches. Study-wide points: Compared with controls, patients had more of about 5 TRBV segments, including TRBV5-6, TRBV5-1 and TRBV20-1. Strong same-batch co-clustering of samples appeared with F measure clustering. Versus controls, multiple sclerosis patients showed significantly lower diversity (normalized Chao1).

The rearrangement links TRBV7-9 to TRBJ2-7; TRBD2 aligns across 8 bases. This clonotype was sampled from a girl aged 2 to 9 with multiple sclerosis. The source material was blood. As DNA, the CDR3 is TGTGCCAGCAGTAGGAGCGGGAGCCCCTACGAGCAGTACTTC. This encodes CASSRSGSPYEQYF.